The source of this TCR beta chain is a study of metastatic and nonmetastatic thyroid tumors. TCRdb reanalyzed the PCR reads with MiXCR. Altogether about 23,000 clones are present, about 24% being singletons, with the ten largest covering around 10%. Each patient came to thyroid surgery without any prior treatment (of any kind). Relative to its sample, this clone is medium-sized. J gave up 6 bases and V 2 bases, and 12 bases lay outside the gene matches. The CDR3 totals 16 residues. CDR1 MNHEY and CDR2 SVGEGT come from the germline V gene. Sequenced sample: tumor tissue. The J gene is TRBJ2-7, the V gene TRBV6-2 or TRBV6-3; 8 positions match TRBD2. This clonotype was obtained from a male donor with papillary thyroid cancer or a benign thyroid nodule (not recorded which). Some clones in this sample may be carry-over from other donors' samples. CDR3: CASSYRFRTSGGEQYF. CDR3 coding DNA: TGTGCCAGCAGTTACCGGTTCCGCACCAGCGGGGGCGAGCAGTACTTC.